One sample yielded the 18 T cell receptor beta chains listed below, sequenced in a study of T cell repertoires in cytomegalovirus infection. TCRdb itself ran the reads through MiXCR, one entry per CDR3 protein. The sample lists hundreds of thousands of distinct CDR3 sequences; about 27% were seen once. Which antigens these TCRs recognize remains unknown. The source was cultured PBMCs, collected from culture after CMV antigen stimulation. The receptors shown here come from a human donor in good health (CMV status not recorded). Some clones in this sample may be carry-over from other donors' samples.

This rearrangement joins TRBV29-1 to TRBJ1-2; D is possibly TRBD1 (6 bases). V lost 4 bases to trimming and J lost 4 bases, with 13 bases between them. Germline lookup yields CDR1 SQVTM and CDR2 ANQGSEA. The CDR3 spans 13 residues. The CDR3 nucleotides read TGCAGCGTTGTGGGGGGGCAGGTCTATGGCTACACCTTC. Translation gives CSVVGGQVYGYTF.

This sequence joins TRBV29-1 and TRBJ1-1; 8 bases are a match to TRBD1. The germline V gene has CDR1 SQVTM and CDR2 ANQGSEA. V gave up 7 bases and J gave up 9 bases; unmatched junction bases: 10. This CDR3 is built from 12 residues. The CDR3 sequence is CSARQGRSQAFF. The DNA of the CDR3 is TGCAGCGCGAGACAGGGGAGATCACAAGCTTTCTTT.

The J gene is TRBJ1-4, the V gene TRBV29-1; D may be TRBD1 (5 bases). The CDR3 is 17 residues long. CDR1 SQVTM and CDR2 ANQGSEA come from the germline V gene. V dropped 6 bases and J dropped 7 bases, with 27 bases sitting between them. In DNA form, the CDR3 reads TGCAGCGTCGGGGGAGTAGAGGACGCGGCGGGGAGTGAAAAACTGTTTTTT. Its protein is CSVGGVEDAAGSEKLFF.

The chain carries TRBV30 and TRBJ1-5; no clear D gene. Germline-derived CDR1 and CDR2 are GTSNPN and SVGIG (reference sequence). This CDR3 has 13 amino acids. V was shortened by 0 bases and J by 5 bases, with 8 bases between the two germline ends. The CDR3 bases are TGTGCCTGGAGTGTGCAGCGTCATCAGCCCCAGCATTTT. This codes for CAWSVQRHQPQHF.

V usage is TRBV27 and J usage is TRBJ2-7, with 12 bases aligning to TRBD2. This CDR3 has 16 residues. Germline trimming cut 4 bases from V and 4 bases from J; bases unmatched to any gene: 8. Germline V CDR1 and CDR2: MNHEY, SMNVEV (reference sequence). The CDR3 DNA is TGTGCCAGCAGTTCCCCGGGGACTAGCGGGTTTTACGAGCAGTACTTC. It specifies CASSSPGTSGFYEQYF.

This clonotype was seen ten or more times. Written as DNA, the CDR3 is TGTGCCAGCAGCCTTGGGACAGGCTTAAACACTGAAGCTTTCTTT. Encoded protein: CASSLGTGLNTEAFF. The chain employs TRBV7-6 and TRBJ1-1; 8 bases fit TRBD1. Trimming took 5 bases from V and 2 from J; bases not matched to a gene: 7. The CDR3 extends over 15 amino acids. Germline-derived CDR1 and CDR2 are SGHVS and FNYEAQ.

This clonotype was counted between two and nine times. The chain employs TRBV7-8 and TRBJ1-2; the match to TRBD1 covers 9 bases. J lost 1 base, V lost 5 bases, and 5 bases had no gene match. The CDR3 covers 15 residues. Germline V gene lookup returns CDR1 SGHVS and CDR2 FQNEAQ. The CDR3 reads CASSVQGADNYGYTF. The CDR3 nucleotides are TGTGCCAGCAGCGTACAGGGGGCAGATAACTATGGCTACACCTTC. The complete variable domain, with remaining parts taken from reference TRBV7-8 and TRBJ1-2, reads GAGVSQSPRYKVAKRGQDVALRCDPISGHVSLFWYQQALGQGPEFLTYFQNEAQLDKSGLPSDRFFAERPEGSVSTLKIQRTQQEDSAVYLCASSVQGADNYGYTFGSGTRLTVV.

The J gene is TRBJ1-5, the V gene TRBV19; D is unclear. V lost 3 bases and J 2 bases, leaving 14 bases between the germline ends. The germline V gene has CDR1 LNHDA and CDR2 SQIVND (reference sequence). The CDR3 is 16 residues long. Here the CDR3 DNA reads TGTGCCAGTAGTATGCTGCACCGTTATGGCAATCAGCCCCAGCATTTT. Its protein is CASSMLHRYGNQPQHF.

The sample holds one count of this clonotype. The chain carries TRBV12-3 or TRBV12-4 and TRBJ1-5; possibly TRBD1 for D (5 bases). Between the trimmed V and J ends, which lost 4 bases and 3 bases, there was a span of 10 bases. The CDR3 length is 14 residues. CDR3 in amino acids: CASSSGRNNQPQHF. The CDR3, as DNA: TGTGCCAGCAGTTCGGGACGGAACAATCAGCCCCAGCATTTT.

There are a few counts of this clonotype. The chain employs TRBV19 and TRBJ2-7, with TRBD1 matching 7 bases. The CDR3 covers 12 residues. V lost 7 bases to trimming and J lost 2 bases; unmatched junction nucleotides: 2. The germline V gene has CDR1 LNHDA and CDR2 SQIVND (reference sequence). The CDR3 region is CASNQGAYEQYF. CDR3 nucleotide sequence: TGTGCCAGTAACCAGGGGGCCTACGAGCAGTACTTC.

This clonotype was seen only a few times. The chain recombines TRBV30 with TRBJ1-3; D call uncertain. Trimming shortened V by 5 bases and J by 1 base, and 12 bases separated the two germline ends. The germline gives CDR1 GTSNPN, CDR2 SVGIG (reference sequence). The CDR3 extends over 14 amino acids. The CDR3 reads CAWGGSRSGNTIYF. The CDR3 region has the DNA TGTGCCTGGGGTGGTTCCCGATCTGGAAACACCATATATTTT.

Only a few counts were recorded for this clonotype. This chain uses TRBV19 with TRBJ1-1; D is unresolved. Germline V gene sequence: CDR1 LNHDA, CDR2 SQIVND (reference sequence). Deletions cut 6 bases from V and 8 bases from J, with 19 bases between. The CDR3 totals 14 residues. The CDR3: CASRELSSLGEAFF. The CDR3 bases are TGTGCCAGTAGGGAACTGAGTTCCCTCGGGGAAGCTTTCTTT. Full variable domain (remainder filled in from reference TRBV19 and TRBJ1-1): DGGITQSPKYLFRKEGQNVTLSCEQNLNHDAMYWYRQDPGQGLRLIYYSQIVNDFQKGDIAEGYSVSREKKESFPLTVTSAQKNPTAFYLCASRELSSLGEAFFGQGTRLTVV.

The rearrangement links TRBV18 to TRBJ2-2; 8 nucleotides align to TRBD1. V lost 6 bases, J lost 3 bases, and 9 bases stayed unmatched. Per the germline V gene, CDR1 is KGHSH and CDR2 is LQKENI. The CDR3 totals 16 residues. The CDR3 sequence is CASSQLQGEDTGELFF. CDR3 bases: TGTGCCAGCTCCCAGTTACAGGGGGAAGACACCGGGGAGCTGTTTTTT.

The chain recombines TRBV7-2 with TRBJ1-2; D uncertain. Germline-derived CDR1 and CDR2 are SGHTA and FQGNSA. The CDR3 covers 14 residues. Deletions cut 0 bases from V and 5 bases from J, with 10 bases between. As DNA, the CDR3 is TGTGCCAGCAGCTTAGCGCTTCCAATTTATGGCTACACCTTC. It codes for CASSLALPIYGYTF.

The V and J genes are TRBV15 and TRBJ1-3; no reliable D call. Germline CDR1 and CDR2: LNHNV and YYDKDF (reference sequence). With 3 bases removed from V and 4 bases from J, the gap between germline ends came to 13 bases. The CDR3 consists of 15 residues. CDR3 loop: CATSRTAGGGNTIYF. The CDR3 DNA is TGTGCCACCAGCAGGACGGCTGGAGGCGGAAACACCATATATTTT.

V usage is TRBV18 and J usage is TRBJ1-2; D ambiguous. The V gene lost 6 bases and the J gene lost 4 bases, with 18 bases spanning the gap. The CDR3 covers 15 residues. Germline CDR1 and CDR2: KGHSH and LQKENI. For the CDR3, the DNA is TGTGCCAGCTCCGTTGGGTACGGTTCTATCTATGGCTACACCTTC. Translating it yields CASSVGYGSIYGYTF.

The chain links TRBV27 to TRBJ2-1; the D gene is possibly TRBD2 (6 bases). The CDR3 has 15 amino acids. V was cut by 4 bases and J by 3 bases, with 13 bases left in between. Germline assignment: CDR1 MNHEY and CDR2 SMNVEV (reference sequence). CDR3: CASSSPGLHYNEQFF. The CDR3 DNA sequence: TGTGCCAGCAGTTCTCCGGGACTTCACTACAATGAGCAGTTCTTC.

This clonotype has more than one count but fewer than ten. The rearrangement links TRBV24-1 to TRBJ2-1, with 7 bases fitting TRBD1. This CDR3 has 15 amino acids. Germline V gene lookup returns CDR1 KGHDR and CDR2 SFDVKD. V lost 5 bases to trimming and J lost 8 bases; unmatched junction nucleotides: 11. CDR3 in DNA: TGTGCCACCAGTGGGGATCAGGGGGAAGGCGATGAGCAGTTCTTC. Amino acid sequence: CATSGDQGEGDEQFF.